This TCR beta chain was recorded in a study of cytomegalovirus exposure and HLA in healthy donors. The PCR used 60 Vbeta and 13 Jbeta primers. Profiling relied on immunoSEQ multiplex PCR, and the TCRdb table lists in-frame clones only, not all of them. This table has more than 80,000 clones, 86% appearing once. The CDR3 extends over 13 amino acids. From germline, CDR1 is MNHEY and CDR2 SVGAGI. The ends were cut back, 2 bases at V and 5 bases at J, with 9 bases in the middle. The sequencing input was PBMCs. The receptor comes from a man aged 30 to 39 in good health and CMV-seropositive. The chain has TRBV6-5 and TRBJ2-5; tentative D call: TRBD1 (5 bases). Here the CDR3 reads CASSYGRDETQYF. The CDR3, as DNA: TGTGCCAGCAGTTACGGCAGGGATGAGACCCAGTACTTC.